These 21 T cell receptor beta chains were all obtained from the same sample, sequenced in a study of beta chain features in type 1 diabetes. The investigators reverse transcribed all of the isolated RNA, so they sequenced expressed TCRB transcripts. Sequencing used immunoSEQ multiplex PCR; TCRdb keeps in-frame clones, though not all of them. The data hold roughly 330,000 clones, with 9.5% to 11% observed a single time. What was sequenced was naive CD4+ T cells from blood. Receptors originate from a woman in her twenties or thirties in good health.

In this sample, this clone turned up a few times. The gene calls are TRBV2 and TRBJ2-5; D is possibly TRBD1 (5 bases). Trimming pared 5 bases from V and 5 bases from J, leaving 12 bases between. CDR1 SNHLY and CDR2 FYNNEI come from the germline V gene. The CDR3 runs 13 residues. CDR3: CASSRGSGETQYF. The CDR3 region has the DNA TGTGCCAGCAGTAGGGGTTCCGGGGAGACCCAGTACTTC.

The V gene is TRBV5-4, the J gene TRBJ2-1; D gene unclear. This CDR3 spans 15 amino acids. The V gene lost 0 bases and the J gene lost 0 bases, with 7 bases spanning the gap. CDR1 is SGHNT and CDR2 is YYREEE in the germline V gene (reference sequence). The CDR3 reads CASSLGRSSYNEQFF. The CDR3 bases are TGTGCCAGCAGCTTGGGACGGAGCTCCTACAATGAGCAGTTCTTC.

This clone occurred a few times. This chain connects TRBV6-6 to TRBJ1-2; a weak D match, TRBD1 (6 bases). The V end lost 6 bases, the J end lost 8 bases, and 16 bases lay between the germline ends. The CDR3 contains 13 residues. Germline V gene data show CDR1 as MNHNY and CDR2 as SVGAGI (reference sequence). The CDR3 nucleotides are TGTGCCAGCAGCCTCACAGGGTATAACGGCTACACCTTC. It translates to CASSLTGYNGYTF.

About this clone itself: The same CDR3 arises from other DNA sequences in this sample as well. V usage is TRBV18 and J usage is TRBJ2-1, with D possibly matching TRBD1 (5 bases). Germline V gene sequence: CDR1 KGHSH, CDR2 LQKENI. The CDR3 runs 13 residues. V was shortened by 3 bases and J by 4 bases, with 7 bases between the two germline ends. The CDR3 loop is CASSPPGYNEQFF. In DNA, the CDR3 is TGTGCCAGCTCACCCCCAGGGTACAATGAGCAGTTCTTC.

The chain joins TRBV11-1 to TRBJ2-5; no definite D call. Germline-derived CDR1 and CDR2 are SGHAT and FQDESV (reference sequence). V lost 5 bases and J 1 base, leaving 2 bases between the germline ends. The CDR3 has 11 residues. The CDR3 loop reads CASSRQETQYF. The CDR3 DNA reads TGTGCCAGCAGCCGCCAAGAGACCCAGTACTTC. The full variable domain, with the rest looked up from reference TRBV11-1 and TRBJ2-5, is EAEVAQSPRYKITEKSQAVAFWCDPISGHATLYWYRQILGQGPELLVQFQDESVVDDSQLPKDRFSAERLKGVDSTLKIQPAELGDSAMYLCASSRQETQYFGPGTRLLVL.

This clone has just a few counts. The chain uses TRBV11-2 and TRBJ2-5; no firm D call. CDR3 length: 15 amino acids. V lost 3 bases and J lost 3, with 14 bases in between. Germline assignment: CDR1 SGHAT and CDR2 FQNNGV. This CDR3 reads CASSFGPGVEETQYF. CDR3 coding DNA: TGTGCCAGCAGCTTTGGTCCTGGAGTGGAAGAGACCCAGTACTTC.

The J gene is TRBJ2-5, the V gene TRBV18; D call uncertain. The CDR3 extends over 14 amino acids. The V end was cut by 0 bases, the J end by 4 bases, with 9 bases between. The germline V gene encodes CDR1 KGHSH and CDR2 LQKENI. This CDR3 reads CASSPPPTRETQYF. As DNA, the CDR3 is TGTGCCAGCTCACCACCGCCGACTCGAGAGACCCAGTACTTC.

This clone was seen only a few times. The chain recombines TRBV4-2 with TRBJ1-5, with a possible D match to TRBD1 (5 bases). The CDR3 runs to 15 residues. Deletions cut 1 base from V and 4 bases from J, with 11 bases between. Germline V CDR1 and CDR2: LGHNA, YNFKEQ. The CDR3 loop reads CASSQGEQVNQPQHF. The CDR3 coding sequence is TGTGCCAGCAGCCAAGGAGAACAGGTAAATCAGCCCCAGCATTTT.

In its sample, this clone was seen a few times. The chain couples TRBV2 to TRBJ1-1; the D is unclear. The CDR3 runs 11 residues. Germline V gene data show CDR1 as SNHLY and CDR2 as FYNNEI. Trimming pared 7 bases from V and 6 bases from J, leaving 9 bases between. CDR3 residues: CASNRGSEAFF. The CDR3 region has the DNA TGTGCCAGCAATCGCGGGTCTGAAGCTTTCTTT.

This clone was recorded a few times. This sequence joins TRBV6-5 and TRBJ2-1; D possibly corresponds to TRBD2 (6 bases). The CDR3 runs to 14 residues. V lost 7 bases and J 1 base, leaving 11 bases between the germline ends. Germline V lookup: CDR1 MNHEY, CDR2 SVGAGI. The CDR3 region is CASTGGISYNEQFF. CDR3 DNA: TGTGCCAGCACTGGGGGGATTTCCTACAATGAGCAGTTCTTC.

This sequence joins TRBV18 and TRBJ2-3, with 7 bases that match TRBD2. The length of the CDR3 is 16 residues. With 6 bases clipped from V and 2 bases from J, the junction kept 11 bases outside the gene matches. The germline CDR1 and CDR2 sequences are KGHSH and LQKENI. The CDR3: CASSPSYLADTDTQYF. CDR3 DNA sequence: TGTGCCAGCTCGCCCTCCTATCTAGCGGACACAGATACGCAGTATTTT.

This chain joins TRBV28 and TRBJ2-1, with 7 positions matching TRBD2. J lost 10 bases, V lost 6 bases, and 15 bases had no gene match. Germline CDR1 reads MDHEN; CDR2 reads SYDVKM. The CDR3 consists of 15 residues. The CDR3 loop is CASSFRDYPRSEQFF. Written as DNA, the CDR3 is TGTGCCAGCAGCTTCCGGGACTACCCCCGATCGGAGCAGTTCTTC.

This clone has only a few counts. The chain is built from TRBV7-9 and TRBJ2-1; TRBD1 matches at 8 bases. V was clipped by 5 bases and J by 7 bases; unmatched bases: 10. This CDR3 is 15 amino acids long. Germline CDR1 reads SEHNR; CDR2 reads FQNEAQ (reference sequence). The DNA of the CDR3 is TGTGCCAGCAGCAGAGAGACAGGGGCAGTTAATGAGCAGTTCTTC. Translated, it gives CASSRETGAVNEQFF.

The chain joins TRBV7-8 to TRBJ1-1; tentatively, D is TRBD1 (6 bases). V lost 4 bases, J lost 1 base, and 10 bases lay in between. Germline CDR1 SGHVS, CDR2 FQNEAQ. The CDR3 consists of 14 residues. CDR3 DNA sequence: TGTGCCAGCAGCTGGTTACAGGGGAACACTGAAGCTTTCTTT. The encoded protein is CASSWLQGNTEAFF.

This clone was seen a few times. This rearrangement joins TRBV7-9 to TRBJ2-7, with 9 bases matching TRBD1. Germline V lookup: CDR1 SEHNR, CDR2 FQNEAQ (reference sequence). The CDR3 spans 14 residues. V shed 5 bases, J shed 3 bases, and the junction held 5 bases outside the gene matches. This chain's CDR3 is CASSRGQGNYEQYF. The CDR3 bases are TGTGCCAGCAGCCGAGGACAGGGGAACTACGAGCAGTACTTC.

The V call is TRBV19, the J call TRBJ2-5; no clear D gene. V was shortened by 0 bases and J by 1 base, with 9 bases between the two germline ends. In germline, CDR1 is LNHDA, CDR2 SQIVND (reference sequence). This CDR3 has 15 residues. CDR3 coding DNA: TGTGCCAGTAGTATAGATCCCTACAGCCAAGAGACCCAGTACTTC. Amino acid sequence: CASSIDPYSQETQYF.

This chain connects TRBV30 to TRBJ1-5; 12 bases match TRBD1. CDR1 is GTSNPN, CDR2 SVGIG, per germline (reference sequence). This CDR3 region has 17 residues. Losses at the gene ends were 4 bases for V and 2 bases for J; bases not matched to a gene: 9. The CDR3 loop reads CAWTPGQGARGNQPQHF. DNA for the CDR3: TGTGCCTGGACCCCGGGACAGGGGGCTAGAGGCAATCAGCCCCAGCATTTT.

This clone was seen a handful of times. This sequence joins TRBV9 and TRBJ2-7; tentative D call: TRBD1 (6 bases). Germline lookup yields CDR1 SGDLS and CDR2 YYNGEE. The CDR3 consists of 14 residues. V gave up 0 bases and J gave up 0 bases, with 7 bases separating them. CDR3 in amino acids: CASSVGDNSYEQYF. The CDR3 region has the DNA TGTGCCAGCAGCGTAGGGGACAACTCCTACGAGCAGTACTTC.

The chain is built from TRBV5-4 and TRBJ2-5, with a possible D match to TRBD1 (8 bases). This CDR3 has 14 amino acids. CDR1 is SGHNT, CDR2 YYREEE, per germline (reference sequence). V was trimmed by 2 bases and J by 2 bases, leaving 10 bases between them. CDR3: CASSLQGGQETQYF. CDR3 DNA: TGTGCCAGCAGCTTACAGGGGGGGCAAGAGACCCAGTACTTC.

This clone came up a few times. The V call is TRBV28, the J call TRBJ2-3; TRBD2 might be the D (5 bases). Germline V gene lookup returns CDR1 MDHEN and CDR2 SYDVKM. The CDR3 contains 14 residues. V gave up 9 bases and J gave up 4 bases, with 17 bases separating them. CDR3 in amino acids: CASWLAGLPDTQYF. The CDR3 nucleotides read TGTGCCAGTTGGTTGGCGGGCCTCCCAGATACGCAGTATTTT.

This clone has just a few counts. The chain recombines TRBV5-4 with TRBJ2-2; TRBD2 agrees at 14 bases. CDR3 size: 20 residues. V lost 0 bases to trimming and J lost 0 bases; unmatched junction nucleotides: 7. CDR1 and CDR2 (germline): SGHNT, YYREEE (reference sequence). The CDR3 spells CASSLGTGTSGRANTGELFF. The CDR3 DNA is TGTGCCAGCAGCTTGGGCACCGGGACTAGCGGGAGAGCGAACACCGGGGAGCTGTTTTTT.